This T cell receptor beta chain was profiled in a study of blood T cell repertoires in COVID-19. Libraries were prepared by immunoSEQ multiplex PCR; TCRdb keeps only in-frame clonotypes and omits some of them. This sample has 140,000 to 150,000 clones; around 87% occur once, and the top ten carry under 4.5%. The V end lost 5 bases, the J end lost 1 base, and 6 bases lay between the germline ends. CDR3 length: 13 residues. Germline V gives CDR1 SGHRS, CDR2 YFSETQ. The sample consisted of PBMCs or T cells enriched from blood (not recorded which). The source is a woman aged 40 to 49 who had been exposed to COVID-19. The chain has TRBV5-1 and TRBJ2-2; D may be TRBD1 (5 bases). In nucleotides, the CDR3 is TGCGCCAGCAGGGACAAGAACACCGGGGAGCTGTTTTTT. Amino acid sequence: CASRDKNTGELFF.